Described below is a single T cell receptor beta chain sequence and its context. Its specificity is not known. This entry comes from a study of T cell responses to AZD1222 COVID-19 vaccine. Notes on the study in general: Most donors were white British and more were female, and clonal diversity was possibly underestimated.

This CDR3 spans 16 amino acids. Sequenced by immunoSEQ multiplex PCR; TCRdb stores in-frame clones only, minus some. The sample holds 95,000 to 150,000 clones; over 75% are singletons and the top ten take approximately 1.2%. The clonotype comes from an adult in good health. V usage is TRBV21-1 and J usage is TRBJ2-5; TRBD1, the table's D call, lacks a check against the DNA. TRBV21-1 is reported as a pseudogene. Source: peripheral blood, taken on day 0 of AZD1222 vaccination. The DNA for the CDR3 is TGTGCCAGCAGCAAAGTTGGGGGCCCCCATGGAGAGACCCAGTACTTC. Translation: CASSKVGGPHGETQYF.